This record looks at one T cell receptor beta chain sequence and its context. The antigen is undetermined. The CDR3 consists of 16 residues. Germline-derived CDR1 and CDR2 are SGHRS and YFSETQ. Trimming at V came to 2 bases and at J to 5 bases, leaving 7 bases not matched to a gene. This sample was included in a study of cytomegalovirus exposure and HLA in healthy donors. The protocol was immunoSEQ multiplex PCR, while the TCRdb copy is restricted to in-frame clones and leaves out a portion. Counted here are 80,000 to 100,000 clones, 87% occurring once; the ten biggest clones make up 3.9%. General study findings and limits: Cytomegalovirus association was listed for 164 TCR beta chains.

This receptor was identified in a woman in her 30s in good health and CMV-seronegative. The chain has TRBV5-1 and TRBJ2-5; 12 bases map to TRBD2. The sample comprised PBMCs. The CDR3: CASSFLAGGPEETQYF. The CDR3 nucleotides are TGCGCCAGCAGCTTCCTAGCGGGGGGGCCCGAGGAGACCCAGTACTTC.